The present entry profiles one TCR beta chain with its context. These data come from a study of T cell changes during pregnancy in multiple sclerosis. Assay: immunoSEQ multiplex PCR; the TCRdb copy retains only in-frame clones and omits some. The table records tens of thousands of clones, 88% of them present only once. This CDR3 has 12 amino acids. The germline V gene has CDR1 MDHEN and CDR2 SYDVKM. Trimming pared 7 bases from V and 3 bases from J, leaving 7 bases between. Source: CD4+ T cells from peripheral blood mononuclear cells, taken in the second trimester of pregnancy. The rearrangement joins TRBV28 to TRBJ1-5; D is undetermined. This clonotype was sampled from a female donor with multiple sclerosis, enrolled in a pregnancy study. The CDR3, as DNA: TGTGCCAGCACAGAAACCAATCAGCCCCAGCATTTT. It translates to CASTETNQPQHF.